This T cell receptor beta chain was recorded in a study of blood T cells in healthy people across ages. Findings and limits, study-wide: Diversity estimates from one million T cells were considered underestimates. Observed TCR beta diversity showed a strong correlation with the percentage of naive T cells as measured by flow cytometry.

A second PCR of 7 to 11 cycles used a sample-barcoded 5' primer and a J-beta primer mix. A template-switch adaptor with 12 random nucleotides tagged each cDNA molecule. Every sample returned 2.5 million or more CDR3-containing paired-end reads. One entry per CDR3 protein results from TCRdb running MiXCR on the 5' RACE reads. Of some 1.4 million distinct CDR3 sequences in the sample, 35% to 45% were seen once. CDR3 size: 17 residues. CDR1 and CDR2 (germline): SGHRS, YFSETQ. Germline trimming cut 3 bases from V and 6 bases from J; bases unmatched to any gene: 11. This clonotype has just a few counts. The antigen remains undetermined.

The specimen sequenced was blood. The chain recombines TRBV5-1 with TRBJ2-7, with 14 positions matching TRBD2. This clonotype originated in a woman between 18 and 29 years old in good health. CDR3 loop: CASSSAPGLAGEGEQYF. In DNA form, the CDR3 reads TGCGCCAGCAGCTCGGCCCCGGGACTAGCGGGAGAGGGCGAGCAGTACTTC.